Detailed here is one TCR beta chain. This specimen belongs to a study of cytomegalovirus exposure and HLA in healthy donors. 13 Jbeta primers and 60 Vbeta primers were used for the PCR. Clones were read by immunoSEQ multiplex PCR, and TCRdb kept only the in-frame ones, dropping some. Seen here are 150,000 to 200,000 clones, around 68% observed once, and the top ten hold about 2.5%. The TCR originated in a woman in her thirties or forties in good health and CMV-seropositive. The specimen was PBMCs.

The DNA of the CDR3 is TGTGCCAGCAGCGGTGGACTAGCGGGTCACGAGCAGTACTTC. It translates to CASSGGLAGHEQYF. This sequence joins TRBV9 and TRBJ2-7, with 11 nucleotides matching TRBD2. The V and J ends lost 3 bases and 5 bases, in that order; junction bases with no gene match: 4. The CDR3 totals 14 residues. CDR1 and CDR2 (germline): SGDLS, YYNGEE.